These 10 T cell receptor beta chains came from one sample sequenced in a study of OX40 agonist ivuxolimab in advanced cancers. The assay was immunoSEQ multiplex PCR, and TCRdb's table has in-frame clones only and misses some. The repertoire holds about 35,000 clones, with approximately 76% as singletons. The sample in question was CD4+ or CD8+ T cells sorted from blood, obtained in a trial of the OX40 agonist ivuxolimab. The receptors here all came from an adult with an advanced solid tumor such as melanoma, head and neck, liver or kidney cancer.

The chain carries TRBV28 and TRBJ1-2; D is undetermined. CDR1 and CDR2 (germline): MDHEN, SYDVKM. The CDR3 covers 15 residues. Between the trimmed V and J ends, which lost 3 bases and 4 bases, there was a span of 15 bases. The CDR3 bases are TGTGCCAGCAGTTTGGTCCAGACGTCGCTCTATGGCTACACCTTC. Translation: CASSLVQTSLYGYTF.

The rearrangement links TRBV5-1 to TRBJ2-2, with TRBD2 as a possible D gene (6 bases). This CDR3 is 13 amino acids long. The germline gives CDR1 SGHRS, CDR2 YFSETQ. V was shortened by 2 bases and J by 7 bases, with 9 bases between the two germline ends. CDR3 residues: CASSFGGNGELFF. In DNA form, the CDR3 reads TGCGCCAGCAGCTTTGGGGGGAACGGGGAGCTGTTTTTT. The full variable domain, rest sourced from reference TRBV5-1 and TRBJ2-2, is KAGVTQTPRYLIKTRGQQVTLSCSPISGHRSVSWYQQTPGQGLQFLFEYFSETQRNKGNFPGRFSGRQFSNSRSEMNVSTLELGDSALYLCASSFGGNGELFFGEGSRLTVL.

The chain links TRBV4-1 to TRBJ1-5; maybe TRBD1 (5 bases). V lost 0 bases and J 6 bases, leaving 9 bases between the germline ends. Germline V CDR1 and CDR2: MGHRA, YSYEKL. This CDR3 is built from 14 residues. The CDR3 DNA reads as TGCGCCAGCAGCCAAGAATGGAGGGGTCAGCCCCAGCATTTT. Protein sequence: CASSQEWRGQPQHF.

This chain connects TRBV19 to TRBJ1-5; 7 bases are shared with TRBD1. Looked up from germline, CDR1 is LNHDA and CDR2 is SQIVND (reference sequence). This CDR3 spans 20 amino acids. After removal of 5 bases from V and 0 bases from J, the junction contained 19 bases not matched to a gene. DNA of the CDR3: TGTGCCAGTAGTGTTCCAAATTACGGGGACAGAATTTATAGCAATCAGCCCCAGCATTTT. Residues: CASSVPNYGDRIYSNQPQHF.

The J gene is TRBJ2-1, the V gene TRBV11-2; either TRBD1 or TRBD2 may supply D (5 bases each). With 5 bases removed from V and 5 bases from J, the gap between germline ends came to 13 bases. This CDR3 comprises 14 residues. The germline CDR1 and CDR2 sequences are SGHAT and FQNNGV. The CDR3 sequence is CASSKAGTNNEQFF. The CDR3 bases are TGTGCCAGCAGCAAGGCCGGGACCAACAATGAGCAGTTCTTC.

The V call is TRBV29-1, the J call TRBJ1-1; 9 nucleotides agree with TRBD1. Germline V CDR1 and CDR2: SQVTM, ANQGSEA. With 7 bases clipped from V and 5 bases from J, the junction kept 8 bases outside the gene matches. This CDR3 contains 13 residues. CDR3 in DNA: TGCAGCGCCCAGGGACAGGGAGGGACTGAAGCTTTCTTT. It yields the protein CSAQGQGGTEAFF.

CDR3 amino acids: CASSFSGTASYNSPLHF. The CDR3 region has the DNA TGTGCCAGCAGTTTTTCCGGGACAGCTTCCTATAATTCACCCCTCCACTTT. The chain combines TRBV27 with TRBJ1-6; TRBD1 agrees at 7 bases. Germline V CDR1 and CDR2: MNHEY, SMNVEV (reference sequence). V lost 3 bases, J lost 1 base, and 6 bases stayed unmatched. The CDR3 is 17 amino acids.

This clone appeared once. The CDR3 spells CASSPGWGAEQFF. In DNA form, the CDR3 reads TGTGCCAGCAGCCCGGGTTGGGGCGCCGAGCAGTTCTTC. J is TRBJ2-1 and V is TRBV5-6; a possible D gene is TRBD1 (5 bases). The CDR3 has 13 residues. Germline V gene lookup returns CDR1 SGHDT and CDR2 YYEEEE. Trimming cost V 4 bases and J 10 bases, with 15 bases left between them.

Only one count was recorded for this clone. V and J are TRBV2 and TRBJ2-1; TRBD2 matches at 13 bases. CDR1 is SNHLY, CDR2 FYNNEI, per germline. The CDR3 is 14 residues long. With V trimmed by 6 bases and J by 7 bases, 3 bases remained unmatched. As DNA, the CDR3 is TGTGCCAGCAGCACTAGCGGGGGGGGGAATGAGCAGTTCTTC. Translation: CASSTSGGGNEQFF.

This clone was counted many times. The V gene is TRBV21-1, the J gene TRBJ1-6. TRBV21-1 is listed as a pseudogene. This CDR3 has 13 residues. The CDR3 DNA is TGTGCCAGCAGCAAACCCGCCGATTCACCCCTCCACTTT. Residues: CASSKPADSPLHF.